This T cell receptor (beta chain) was sequenced for a study of T cell responses to AZD1222 COVID-19 vaccine (dated by TCRdb to about 2021). About the investigation overall: A total of just over 230 trial participants underwent TCR sequencing, of whom under 220 had received two doses of AZD1222 and around 25 had received two doses of the MenACWY control vaccine. Trial participants were enrolled by age into 18-55, 56-69 and 70-plus year subgroups, with about 150, 28 and 57 TCR-sequenced participants respectively.

The CDR3 regions of human TCRbeta chains were analyzed by immunosequencing. For the original study's pipeline: Repertoire TCRs were matched against a reference library of SARS-CoV-2-specific TCRs generated with the MIRA antigen-specificity platform. Breadth was defined as the fraction of unique TCRs that were SARS-CoV-2-associated, and depth was defined as the fraction of total T cells that were SARS-CoV-2-associated. Using the MIRA data, each spike-specific TCR was mapped to the spike region that the TCR reacts to and placed in a CD4 or CD8 class. Log10-transformed breadth and depth values were compared by one-way ANOVA with Sidak's multiple comparisons tests. TCRdb mirrors the immuneACCESS table, restricted to in-frame sequences. Some clones are absent from its copies; in checked studies, under half trace to an unresolved V gene, and the reason for the others is unknown. The V and J calls and clone size are taken from that table; D and trimming were inferred from the DNA. For this sample there are about 170,000 clones; around nine tenths appear just once. Approximately 1% of the sample rests with the top ten.

Worth noting for this clone: There is no known antigen for this receptor. One base away there is no much larger clone; base qualities are not given.

The full study reports these points: Reportedly, close to half of the unique spike-specific TCRs recognized epitopes lying outside the regions that are mutated in the B.1.351 and B.1.1.7 variants. Conclusions about previously exposed vaccinees are limited because only six or seven AZD1222 recipients were SARS-CoV-2 seropositive at baseline. Participants were mostly white British and included more females than males, and it was suggested by the authors that clonal diversity may have been underestimated. Because no day 14 peak-response samples were available, the repertoires could be characterized only after the peak T cell response. The whole spike protein was spanned by vaccine-associated CD4 TCRs, and dominant responses were seen in regions 160-218 and 743-854. After two AZD1222 doses, both the breadth and the depth of spike-specific TCRs were significantly higher than at day 0 and than in MenACWY recipients. In the small 56-69-year group, the increase in depth fell short of significance, most likely because of low power.

The CDR3 starts with the cysteine, ends with the phenylalanine, and has 14 residues. Only the CDR3 DNA stays, 42 bases, in frame from base 1. From a lookup of the germline V gene (reference sequence), CDR1 and CDR2 are DFQATT and SNEGSKA. V was cut back by 3 bases and J by 6 bases, leaving a gap of 12 bases between them. What this sample's time point label stands for: about 28 days (+/-7) after the second vaccine dose. AZD1222 recipients whose second dose came at about 4 weeks and those whose second dose came at about 12 weeks were combined into one group, since spike-specific TCR depth and breadth did not differ between the two schedules. The vaccinee samples were drawn from two UK trials, COV001 and COV002, one of which was a single-blind randomized controlled phase 2/3 trial testing AZD1222 (ChAdOx1 nCoV-19) in healthy adults. For TCRbeta chain sequencing, PBMC samples were collected from trial participants at day 0 and at day 28 after the second dose.

The clonotype comes from an adult who received the AZD1222 COVID-19 vaccine. The receptor chain draws on TRBV20-1 and TRBJ1-6; a tentative D call is TRBD1 (6 bases match). The sequenced sample was peripheral blood, obtained 28 days after the second AZD1222 dose. This receptor has the CDR3 CSASVGASNSPLHF. The DNA is TGCAGTGCTAGTGTGGGGGCGAGTAATTCACCCCTCCACTTT.